These 30 T cell receptor beta chains were sequenced from one sample in a study of blood T cell repertoires in COVID-19. The repertoire was sequenced with immunoSEQ multiplex PCR; TCRdb's copy has only in-frame clones and lacks some. The sample lists a few hundred thousand clones, around 88% occurring once. Sequencing was carried out using PBMCs or T cells enriched from blood (not recorded which). The receptors stem from a woman in her thirties or forties with acute COVID-19.

The J gene is TRBJ2-7, the V gene TRBV6-5; the D is unclear. Per the germline V gene, CDR1 is MNHEY and CDR2 is SVGAGI. V lost 9 bases, J lost 3 bases, and 15 bases lay in between. The CDR3 loop spans 13 amino acids. Here the CDR3 DNA reads TGTGCCAGTATAGTCAATACCCACTACGAGCAGTACTTC. Protein: CASIVNTHYEQYF.

The J gene is TRBJ2-5, the V gene TRBV5-8, with TRBD2 matching 13 bases. The CDR3 is 16 residues long. Germline values: CDR1 SGHTS, CDR2 YDEGEE. Trimming cost V 4 bases and J 5 bases; bases outside gene matches: 8. The CDR3 bases are TGTGCCAGCAGCCCTGGACTAGCGGGAGATGGGGAGACCCAGTACTTC. Its translation: CASSPGLAGDGETQYF.

The chain has TRBV14 and TRBJ1-4; D gene ambiguous. CDR1 SGHDN and CDR2 FVKESK come from the germline V gene. The CDR3 loop spans 15 amino acids. Deletions cut 3 bases from V and 4 bases from J, with 12 bases between. CDR3 nucleotide sequence: TGTGCCAGCAGCCAGCGAAGAACTATTAATGAAAAACTGTTTTTT. As protein: CASSQRRTINEKLFF.

The table lists this clone with a few counts. In DNA, the CDR3 is TGTGCCAGCAGGGGACTAGCGGGACCGGCAGATACGCAGTATTTT. Its translation: CASRGLAGPADTQYF. The chain carries TRBV14 and TRBJ2-3; 13 bases agree with TRBD2. J was trimmed by 4 bases and V by 6 bases; bases with no gene match: 4. This CDR3 is 15 amino acids long. The germline CDR1 and CDR2 sequences are SGHDN and FVKESK.

This clone was seen only once. The chain employs TRBV24-1 and TRBJ2-3; D possibly corresponds to TRBD2 (8 bases). V was cut by 9 bases and J by 4 bases, with 19 bases left in between. The CDR3 extends over 15 amino acids. The germline CDR1 and CDR2 sequences are KGHDR and SFDVKD. CDR3 region: CATGGGGGLADTQYF. In nucleotides, the CDR3 is TGTGCCACCGGAGGGGGCGGGGGGCTGGCAGATACGCAGTATTTT.

The chain recombines TRBV5-1 with TRBJ2-3, with D perhaps matching TRBD2 (6 bases). The V end lost 4 bases, the J end lost 2 bases, and 14 bases lay between the germline ends. Germline V CDR1 and CDR2: SGHRS, YFSETQ. The CDR3 totals 15 residues. The CDR3 region is CASSPGLPVTDTQYF. The CDR3 DNA reads TGCGCCAGCAGCCCGGGACTCCCAGTCACAGATACGCAGTATTTT.

This rearrangement joins TRBV19 to TRBJ2-5, with 7 nucleotides matching TRBD1. Per the germline V gene, CDR1 is LNHDA and CDR2 is SQIVND (reference sequence). The CDR3 totals 14 residues. V shed 4 bases and J 2 bases; nucleotides not matched to a gene: 4. CDR3 coding DNA: TGTGCCAGTAGTAGGGGACAGATTCAAGAGACCCAGTACTTC. Translation: CASSRGQIQETQYF.

The genes are TRBV7-2 and TRBJ1-2; 7 nucleotides line up with TRBD1. This CDR3 region has 17 residues. The germline V gene encodes CDR1 SGHTA and CDR2 FQGNSA. Unmatched junction bases numbered 8, after V lost 1 base and J lost 0 bases. The CDR3 sequence is CASSLDPPGQPNYGYTF. For the CDR3, the DNA is TGTGCCAGCAGCTTAGACCCCCCGGGACAGCCTAACTATGGCTACACCTTC.

This chain joins TRBV12-5 and TRBJ1-6; the D gene is possibly TRBD1 (6 bases). Germline V CDR1 and CDR2: LGHNT, FRNRAP. CDR3 size: 15 residues. The ends were cut back, 3 bases at V and 7 bases at J, with 13 bases in the middle. CDR3 loop: CASGLLGGRNSPLHF. The CDR3 nucleotides are TGTGCTAGTGGTTTACTAGGGGGAAGGAATTCACCCCTCCACTTT.

The J gene is TRBJ1-1, the V gene TRBV5-1; 9 bases fit TRBD1. Unmatched junction bases numbered 4, after V lost 3 bases and J lost 4 bases. Per the germline V gene, CDR1 is SGHRS and CDR2 is YFSETQ. The CDR3 is 14 amino acids. The CDR3 loop reads CASSWDRVATEAFF. The CDR3, as DNA: TGCGCCAGCAGCTGGGACAGGGTCGCCACTGAAGCTTTCTTT.

Only one count was recorded for this clone. This chain joins TRBV10-2 and TRBJ2-7; unclear D gene. From germline, CDR1 is WSHSY and CDR2 SAAADI. This CDR3 comprises 14 residues. Trimming stripped 4 bases from V and 4 bases from J, with 14 bases between. The CDR3 loop reads CASSVTQGLYEQYF. The CDR3 nucleotides are TGCGCCAGCAGTGTGACTCAAGGTTTGTACGAGCAGTACTTC.

The chain joins TRBV19 to TRBJ2-5, with 8 bases lining up with TRBD1. The V and J ends lost 4 bases and 5 bases, in that order; junction bases with no gene match: 6. Germline CDR1 reads LNHDA; CDR2 reads SQIVND (reference sequence). The CDR3 consists of 14 residues. CDR3 DNA: TGTGCCAGTAGTAACAGGGGGGCTGTGGAGACCCAGTACTTC. Translated: CASSNRGAVETQYF.

This rearrangement joins TRBV3-1 (or the pseudogene TRBV3-2) to TRBJ1-4; D is perhaps TRBD1 (6 bases). This CDR3 spans 15 amino acids. Trimming cost V 5 bases and J 5 bases, with 15 bases left between them. Germline CDR1 LGHDT, CDR2 YNNKEL (reference sequence). Here the CDR3 DNA reads TGTGCCAGCAGCAACGGACAGAACCGAAATGAAAAACTGTTTTTT. Protein product: CASSNGQNRNEKLFF.

The V call is TRBV2, the J call TRBJ1-4; D remains ambiguous. V lost 8 bases to trimming and J lost 0 bases, with 7 bases between them. The CDR3 loop spans 13 amino acids. CDR1 SNHLY and CDR2 FYNNEI come from the germline V gene. DNA of the CDR3: TGTGCCAGCCGCGAGTCAACTAATGAAAAACTGTTTTTT. Protein: CASRESTNEKLFF.

The V and J genes are TRBV28 and TRBJ2-2, with D maybe TRBD1 (6 bases). The CDR3 totals 13 residues. Per germline, CDR1 MDHEN and CDR2 SYDVKM. Trimming took 5 bases from V and 8 from J, leaving 12 bases between them. In nucleotides, the CDR3 is TGTGCCAGCAGTATTACAGGGATGGGGGAGCTGTTTTTT. Translating gives CASSITGMGELFF.

The V call is TRBV6-4, the J call TRBJ2-1, with 9 bases identical to TRBD2. Germline V gives CDR1 MRHNA, CDR2 SNTAGT. The CDR3 runs 17 residues. The J segment lost 7 bases and the V segment lost 0 bases, leaving 10 bases of the junction unmatched. CDR3 sequence: CASSDSPSASGKNEQFF. CDR3 in DNA: TGTGCCAGCAGTGACTCGCCCTCCGCTAGCGGGAAGAATGAGCAGTTCTTC.

The CDR3 loop is CASSPGAGSQQYV. The CDR3 DNA sequence: TGTGCCAGCTCACCAGGAGCGGGATCCCAGCAGTACGTC. The rearrangement links TRBV18 to TRBJ2-7; 7 bases align to TRBD2. Germline V gene data show CDR1 as KGHSH and CDR2 as LQKENI. After removal of 2 bases from V and 8 bases from J, the junction contained 6 bases not matched to a gene. The CDR3 totals 13 residues.

The genes are TRBV11-3 and TRBJ1-1; TRBD1 is a possible D gene (5 bases). Trimming removed 0 bases at V and 3 bases at J, with 8 bases between. The CDR3 is 14 amino acids. The germline V gene has CDR1 SGHNT and CDR2 YENEEA. The CDR3 is CASSLEGTDTEAFF. The CDR3 nucleotides are TGTGCCAGCAGCTTAGAAGGGACTGACACTGAAGCTTTCTTT.

This clone was counted once. This chain links TRBV4-2 with TRBJ2-7; possibly TRBD1 for D (6 bases). With 1 base removed from V and 5 bases from J, the gap between germline ends came to 12 bases. Looked up from germline, CDR1 is LGHNA and CDR2 is YNFKEQ. The CDR3 covers 14 residues. This CDR3 reads CASSQVVQGNEQYF. CDR3 DNA sequence: TGTGCCAGCAGCCAAGTGGTACAGGGTAACGAGCAGTACTTC.

The chain has TRBV10-3 and TRBJ2-1; TRBD2 aligns across 10 bases. CDR1 is ENHRY and CDR2 is SYGVKD in the germline V gene. V lost 2 bases and J lost 7; bases outside the gene matches: 5. CDR3 length: 15 residues. CDR3 sequence: CAISEPSGSLNEQFF. In DNA form, the CDR3 reads TGTGCCATCAGTGAGCCTAGCGGGAGCTTGAATGAGCAGTTCTTC.

The chain links TRBV7-9 to TRBJ1-1; 7 bases are shared with TRBD1. This CDR3 contains 14 residues. V was clipped by 4 bases and J by 1 base; unmatched bases: 3. CDR1 is SEHNR, CDR2 FQNEAQ, per germline (reference sequence). The CDR3 reads CASSSGTANTEAFF. CDR3 nucleotide sequence: TGTGCCAGCAGCTCAGGGACAGCGAACACTGAAGCTTTCTTT. The full variable domain, its missing parts supplied by reference TRBV7-9 and TRBJ1-1, is DTGVSQNPRHKITKRGQNVTFRCDPISEHNRLYWYRQTLGQGPEFLTYFQNEAQLEKSRLLSDRFSAERPKGSFSTLEIQRTEQGDSAMYLCASSSGTANTEAFFGQGTRLTVV.

V gene TRBV18 combines with J gene TRBJ2-2, with D perhaps TRBD1 (6 bases). Per germline, CDR1 KGHSH and CDR2 LQKENI. Trimming left V 6 bases short and J 4 bases short, with 18 bases between. The CDR3 has 16 residues. The CDR3 coding sequence is TGTGCCAGCTCCCCCCTATCGTGGGACATCACCGGGGAGCTGTTTTTT. Amino acids: CASSPLSWDITGELFF.

V is TRBV20-1 and J is TRBJ2-6; 12 bases are shared with TRBD2. Germline CDR1 and CDR2: DFQATT and SNEGSKA (reference sequence). Trimming took 3 bases from V and 2 from J; bases not matched to a gene: 5. CDR3 length: 17 amino acids. In DNA form, the CDR3 reads TGCAGTGCTAGTAGACTAGCGGGAGCCCCTGGGGCCAACGTCCTGACTTTC. This sequence encodes CSASRLAGAPGANVLTF.

The chain employs TRBV10-1 and TRBJ2-7; 8 bases agree with TRBD2. Germline V gene data show CDR1 as WNHNN and CDR2 as SYGVQD (reference sequence). The ends lost 10 bases at V and 5 bases at J; junction bases unmatched: 10. The length of the CDR3 is 13 residues. The CDR3 is CATSGGVYHEQYF. The CDR3 DNA reads as TGCGCCACCTCGGGGGGGGTTTACCACGAGCAGTACTTC.

The V call is TRBV5-1, the J call TRBJ1-3; D is possibly TRBD1 (5 bases). Trimming pared 5 bases from V and 2 bases from J, leaving 11 bases between. This CDR3 is built from 14 residues. CDR1 and CDR2 from the germline V gene are SGHRS and YFSETQ. CDR3 loop: CASSGGGPGNTIYF. For the CDR3, the DNA is TGCGCCAGCAGTGGCGGGGGACCTGGAAACACCATATATTTT.

The chain is built from TRBV29-1 and TRBJ1-2; 10 nucleotides match TRBD1. The CDR3 covers 13 residues. CDR1 is SQVTM and CDR2 is ANQGSEA in the germline V gene. J was trimmed by 6 bases and V by 3 bases; bases with no gene match: 4. The CDR3 is CSVDRQGAHGYTF. Written as DNA, the CDR3 is TGCAGCGTTGACCGACAGGGGGCGCATGGCTACACCTTC.

The chain is built from TRBV30 and TRBJ2-3; 8 nucleotides line up with TRBD1. Per the germline V gene, CDR1 is GTSNPN and CDR2 is SVGIG (reference sequence). The V segment lost 4 bases and the J segment 6 bases; nucleotides outside the gene matches: 9. The CDR3 spans 14 residues. Written as DNA, the CDR3 is TGTGCCTGGATGTCCCAGGGGGCATCGGATACGCAGTATTTT. Translating it yields CAWMSQGASDTQYF. The variable domain in full, with the rest retrieved from reference TRBV30 and TRBJ2-3, is SQTIHQWPATLVQPVGSPLSLECTVEGTSNPNLYWYRQAAGRGLQLLFYSVGIGQISSEVPQNLSASRPQDRQFILSSKKLLLSDSGFYLCAWMSQGASDTQYFGPGTRLTVL.

This clone was detected only once. V usage is TRBV6-5 and J usage is TRBJ1-1; D is undetermined. V was trimmed by 6 bases and J by 7 bases, leaving 12 bases between them. Germline CDR1 is MNHEY and CDR2 is SVGAGI. The CDR3 sequence is 12 residues long. Here the CDR3 reads CASREGYGEAFF. The CDR3 DNA is TGTGCCAGCAGGGAGGGTTACGGTGAAGCTTTCTTT.

This clone showed up just a few times. The chain has TRBV4-2 and TRBJ2-7; 9 positions agree with TRBD1. Losses at the gene ends were 2 bases for V and 6 bases for J; bases not matched to a gene: 5. Germline CDR1 reads LGHNA; CDR2 reads YNFKEQ. This CDR3 region has 14 residues. The CDR3 reads CASSQTGTGFEQYF. The CDR3 nucleotides read TGTGCCAGCAGCCAAACCGGGACAGGGTTCGAGCAGTACTTC.

The chain links TRBV28 to TRBJ1-6, with 10 bases matching TRBD1. This CDR3 contains 16 residues. Germline lookup yields CDR1 MDHEN and CDR2 SYDVKM. V shed 3 bases, J shed 7 bases, and the junction held 6 bases outside the gene matches. The DNA of the CDR3 is TGTGCCAGCAGTTTTCGGGGACAGGGGCTAAATTCACCCCTCCACTTT. Amino acid sequence: CASSFRGQGLNSPLHF.